A selection of T cell receptor beta chains follows, all from one sample in a study of cytomegalovirus exposure and HLA in healthy donors. TCRdb's table, derived via immunoSEQ multiplex PCR, lists solely in-frame clones and lacks some. The sample has about 130,000 clones, 74% seen once; the top ten hold 4%. Sequencing was performed on PBMCs. The receptors derive from a man aged 35-49 years in good health and CMV-seropositive. Both conserved end residues are trimmed from each CDR3. The order of the fields is clone size, V gene, J gene, D gene, CDR3 protein. The D gene is left open where the match is weak. Size tells how often a clone was seen (once, few, many) or the class of an expanded clone, and some rows leave it out.

abundance: .
v_gene: TRBV6-1
j_gene: TRBJ2-5
d_gene: TRBD1
CDR3aa: ASSETGGMETQY

abundance: once
v_gene: TRBV1
j_gene: TRBJ2-1
d_gene: .
CDR3aa: TSSPRRSEAYNEQF

abundance: .
v_gene: TRBV7-2
j_gene: TRBJ2-1
d_gene: TRBD2
CDR3aa: ASSPKGRESSYNEQF

abundance: .
v_gene: TRBV7-3
j_gene: TRBJ2-3
d_gene: TRBD1
CDR3aa: ASSLRGTADRTDTQY

abundance: .
v_gene: TRBV5-1
j_gene: TRBJ2-1
d_gene: .
CDR3aa: ASSQRTASYNEQF

abundance: few
v_gene: TRBV6-1
j_gene: TRBJ2-7
d_gene: TRBD2
CDR3aa: ASRGGGLAGDEQY

abundance: .
v_gene: TRBV7-9
j_gene: TRBJ1-4
d_gene: .
CDR3aa: ASSLARARNEKLF

abundance: once
v_gene: TRBV6-6
j_gene: TRBJ1-5
d_gene: .
CDR3aa: ASITGGFNQPQH

abundance: .
v_gene: TRBV7-9
j_gene: TRBJ1-2
d_gene: TRBD1
CDR3aa: ASSPKDRAANYGYT

abundance: .
v_gene: TRBV5-6
j_gene: TRBJ1-5
d_gene: .
CDR3aa: ASSLARPGNQPQH

abundance: once
v_gene: TRBV5-1
j_gene: TRBJ2-5
d_gene: TRBD2
CDR3aa: ASSLESGGETQY

abundance: .
v_gene: TRBV2
j_gene: TRBJ1-2
d_gene: .
CDR3aa: ASSQYRVNYGYT

abundance: .
v_gene: TRBV5-1
j_gene: TRBJ2-2
d_gene: .
CDR3aa: ASSSTATNTGELF

abundance: .
v_gene: TRBV11-2
j_gene: TRBJ1-1
d_gene: .
CDR3aa: ASSQTMNTEAF

abundance: .
v_gene: TRBV6-5
j_gene: TRBJ2-5
d_gene: .
CDR3aa: ASRETGKETQY

abundance: .
v_gene: TRBV6-5
j_gene: TRBJ1-1
d_gene: TRBD1
CDR3aa: ASRKVGTGETEAF

abundance: .
v_gene: TRBV27
j_gene: TRBJ2-2
d_gene: TRBD2
CDR3aa: ASSFLASGRGGELF

abundance: .
v_gene: TRBV6-1
j_gene: TRBJ2-3
d_gene: .
CDR3aa: ASSEIAASTDTQY

abundance: .
v_gene: TRBV14
j_gene: TRBJ2-1
d_gene: .
CDR3aa: ASSQTQANVYNEQF

abundance: .
v_gene: TRBV7-9
j_gene: TRBJ2-1
d_gene: TRBD2
CDR3aa: ASSLPTSGTHNEQF

abundance: .
v_gene: TRBV11-1
j_gene: TRBJ2-2
d_gene: TRBD1
CDR3aa: ASSLRGLGTGELF

abundance: .
v_gene: TRBV5-4
j_gene: TRBJ1-2
d_gene: .
CDR3aa: ASRSDSPQGHT

abundance: .
v_gene: TRBV28
j_gene: TRBJ1-3
d_gene: .
CDR3aa: ASSLVGLSGNTIY

abundance: .
v_gene: TRBV13
j_gene: TRBJ2-7
d_gene: .
CDR3aa: ASSGQTYEQY

abundance: .
v_gene: TRBV29-1
j_gene: TRBJ2-7
d_gene: .
CDR3aa: SVIRLYGEQY

abundance: .
v_gene: TRBV28
j_gene: TRBJ1-4
d_gene: TRBD1
CDR3aa: ASSLPGTGGEKLF

abundance: .
v_gene: TRBV27
j_gene: TRBJ2-2
d_gene: TRBD1
CDR3aa: ASSLTQGAAGELF

abundance: .
v_gene: TRBV19
j_gene: TRBJ1-4
d_gene: .
CDR3aa: ASSIEFGWTAEKLF

abundance: .
v_gene: TRBV18
j_gene: TRBJ2-7
d_gene: .
CDR3aa: ASSPLAQGGYEQY

abundance: .
v_gene: TRBV5-4
j_gene: TRBJ1-1
d_gene: TRBD1
CDR3aa: ASSLARRQGTEAF

abundance: .
v_gene: TRBV29-1
j_gene: TRBJ1-1
d_gene: TRBD1
CDR3aa: SGAGQGRTEAF

abundance: .
v_gene: TRBV15
j_gene: TRBJ1-5
d_gene: .
CDR3aa: AATGGYNQPQH

abundance: .
v_gene: TRBV7-2
j_gene: TRBJ2-7
d_gene: TRBD2
CDR3aa: ASSSRDYDSYEQY

abundance: .
v_gene: TRBV5-1
j_gene: TRBJ2-1
d_gene: TRBD2
CDR3aa: ASSLAQRGSYNEQF

abundance: .
v_gene: TRBV29-1
j_gene: TRBJ1-1
d_gene: .
CDR3aa: SDGGRTEAF

abundance: .
v_gene: TRBV29-1
j_gene: TRBJ2-7
d_gene: .
CDR3aa: SANRDTYEQY

abundance: .
v_gene: TRBV12-5
j_gene: TRBJ1-1
d_gene: .
CDR3aa: ASGLVLRDNTEAF

abundance: .
v_gene: TRBV5-1
j_gene: TRBJ1-5
d_gene: .
CDR3aa: ASSAQGPNQPQH

abundance: .
v_gene: TRBV5-1
j_gene: TRBJ2-6
d_gene: TRBD2
CDR3aa: ASSPHSGRASYGANVLT

abundance: .
v_gene: TRBV5-8
j_gene: TRBJ1-5
d_gene: .
CDR3aa: ASSLVTGSQAQPQH

abundance: .
v_gene: TRBV7-8
j_gene: TRBJ2-1
d_gene: TRBD2
CDR3aa: ASSPRGAGGYNEQF

abundance: once
v_gene: TRBV5-1
j_gene: TRBJ2-1
d_gene: .
CDR3aa: ASSLETYNEQF

abundance: .
v_gene: TRBV28
j_gene: TRBJ2-7
d_gene: .
CDR3aa: ASQVDSSYEQY

abundance: .
v_gene: TRBV6-5
j_gene: TRBJ2-2
d_gene: TRBD2
CDR3aa: ASSRLAGVSGELF

abundance: .
v_gene: TRBV7-3
j_gene: TRBJ2-5
d_gene: TRBD2
CDR3aa: ASSLEGREGETQY

abundance: .
v_gene: TRBV30
j_gene: TRBJ2-5
d_gene: TRBD2
CDR3aa: AWSAKRGDQETQY

abundance: .
v_gene: TRBV7-2
j_gene: TRBJ2-5
d_gene: .
CDR3aa: ASSPDRRETQY

abundance: .
v_gene: TRBV6-5
j_gene: TRBJ1-2
d_gene: .
CDR3aa: ASSYSGAEHSGYT

abundance: .
v_gene: TRBV6-6
j_gene: TRBJ1-1
d_gene: .
CDR3aa: ASSYWRAEAF

abundance: once
v_gene: TRBV13
j_gene: TRBJ1-1
d_gene: TRBD1
CDR3aa: ASSMGQGAGTEAF

abundance: .
v_gene: TRBV19
j_gene: TRBJ1-2
d_gene: TRBD1
CDR3aa: ASSTRTGTYGYT

abundance: few
v_gene: TRBV6-5
j_gene: TRBJ2-3
d_gene: TRBD2
CDR3aa: ASSPSGDTQY

abundance: once
v_gene: TRBV7-7
j_gene: TRBJ2-5
d_gene: .
CDR3aa: ASALLGETQY

abundance: .
v_gene: TRBV19
j_gene: TRBJ2-7
d_gene: .
CDR3aa: ASSIGAGVSYEQY

abundance: .
v_gene: TRBV7-2
j_gene: TRBJ2-7
d_gene: TRBD2
CDR3aa: ASTVGGSSYEQY